This TCR beta chain was recorded in a study of blood T cell repertoires in COVID-19. TCRdb's table, derived via immunoSEQ multiplex PCR, lists solely in-frame clones and lacks some. The data show over 150,000 clones, with about 86% seen just once and roughly 7% held by the top ten. Trimming left V 3 bases short and J 6 bases short, with 9 bases between. The length of the CDR3 is 13 residues. Germline V gene data show CDR1 as SGDLS and CDR2 as YYNGEE. The sample taken for sequencing was PBMCs or T cells enriched from blood (not recorded which). This chain joins TRBV9 and TRBJ2-2, with D unresolved. The receptor was derived from a man in his fifties or sixties who had recovered from COVID-19. The DNA of the CDR3 is TGTGCCAGCAGCGAGAGAAGTTCCGGGGAGCTGTTTTTT. As protein: CASSERSSGELFF. Variable domain in full (rest from reference TRBV9 and TRBJ2-2): DSGVTQTPKHLITATGQRVTLRCSPRSGDLSVYWYQQSLDQGLQFLIQYYNGEERAKGNILERFSAQQFPDLHSELNLSSLELGDSALYFCASSERSSGELFFGEGSRLTVL.